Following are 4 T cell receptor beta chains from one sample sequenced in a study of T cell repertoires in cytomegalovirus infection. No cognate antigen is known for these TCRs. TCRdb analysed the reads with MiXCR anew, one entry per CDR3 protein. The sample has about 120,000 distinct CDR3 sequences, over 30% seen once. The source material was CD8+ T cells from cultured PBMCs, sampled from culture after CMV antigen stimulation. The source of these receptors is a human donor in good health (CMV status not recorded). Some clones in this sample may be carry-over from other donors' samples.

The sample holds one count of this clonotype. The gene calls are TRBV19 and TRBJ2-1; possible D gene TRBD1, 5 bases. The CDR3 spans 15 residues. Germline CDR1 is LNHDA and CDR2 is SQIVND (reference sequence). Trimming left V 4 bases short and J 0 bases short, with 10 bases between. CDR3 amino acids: CASSTDSSSYNEQFF. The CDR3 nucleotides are TGTGCCAGTAGTACCGACAGCAGCTCCTACAATGAGCAGTTCTTC.

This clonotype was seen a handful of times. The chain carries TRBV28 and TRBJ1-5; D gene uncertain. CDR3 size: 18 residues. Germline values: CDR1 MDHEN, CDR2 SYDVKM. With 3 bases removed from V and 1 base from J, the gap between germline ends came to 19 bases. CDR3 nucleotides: TGTGCCAGCAGTTTGGTGGGCCAACTACGAGGCAGCAATCAGCCCCAGCATTTT. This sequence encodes CASSLVGQLRGSNQPQHF.

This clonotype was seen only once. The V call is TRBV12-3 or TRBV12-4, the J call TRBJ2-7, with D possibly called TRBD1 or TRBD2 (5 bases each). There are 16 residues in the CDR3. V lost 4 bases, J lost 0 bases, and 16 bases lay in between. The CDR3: CASSYGLRGPSYEQYF. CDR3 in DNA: TGTGCCAGCAGTTACGGTCTGAGGGGCCCCTCCTACGAGCAGTACTTC.

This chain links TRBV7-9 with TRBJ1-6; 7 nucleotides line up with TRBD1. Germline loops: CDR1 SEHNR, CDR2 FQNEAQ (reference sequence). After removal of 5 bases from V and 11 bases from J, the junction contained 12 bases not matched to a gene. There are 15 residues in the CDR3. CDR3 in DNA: TGTGCCAGCAGCCCTTCGACAGGGATTACAGCACCCCTCCACTTT. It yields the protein CASSPSTGITAPLHF.